This T cell receptor beta chain is drawn from a study of Ad26.COV2.S vaccination and SARS-CoV-2 variants. Study-wide background: In the COV1001 trial, the donor was in the Ad26.COV2.S arm.

CDR1 SGHKS and CDR2 YYEKEE come from the germline V gene (reference sequence). V lost 1 base, J lost 8 bases, and 12 bases lay in between. This CDR3 is 13 amino acids long. Sample treatment: around 19 received Ad26.COV2.S at low or high dose, single or two shots; 5 received placebo; per-sample allocation not given. Sampling was performed 63 days after the first vaccine or placebo injection. In Boston, an adult donor aged 18-55 years took part. The repertoire was sequenced with immunoSEQ multiplex PCR; TCRdb's copy has only in-frame clones and lacks some. The sample has some 460,000 clones, 80% to 90% seen once.

The material was peripheral blood, obtained in a trial of Ad26.COV2.S vaccine versus placebo. This clonotype was obtained from a person between 18 and 60 years old who received the Ad26.COV2.S COVID-19 vaccine or a placebo. The chain uses TRBV5-5 and TRBJ1-1; D gene uncertain. CDR3 loop: CASSLMLALEAFF. The CDR3 nucleotides are TGTGCCAGCAGCTTGATGTTGGCGTTAGAAGCTTTCTTT. Based on the CDR3 plus reference TRBV5-5 and TRBJ1-1, the full variable domain is DAGVTQSPTHLIKTRGQQVTLRCSPISGHKSVSWYQQVLGQGPQFIFQYYEKEERGRGNFPDRFSARQFPNYSSELNVNALLLGDSALYLCASSLMLALEAFFGQGTRLTVV.